The subject of this entry is one T cell receptor beta chain. Its specificity is unknown. Here immunoSEQ multiplex PCR was the method, and the copy in TCRdb shows in-frame clones only, minus some. The sample consists of 45,000 to 65,000 clones, over 75% of them appearing once. The entry originates in a study of OX40 agonist ivuxolimab in advanced cancers. About the study: Those treated in dose escalation had hepatocellular carcinoma, melanoma, renal cell cancer or head and neck cancer. Prior anti-PD-1, anti-PD-L1 or anti-CTLA-4 therapy did not bar entry, and more than 35% had some.

The investigators sampled blood at baseline, at cycle 4 day 1, and at cycle 7 day 1. Points from the study as a whole: Expanded clones were, on average, more numerous among CD8+ T cells than CD4+.

The source material was CD4+ or CD8+ T cells sorted from blood, sampled in a trial of the OX40 agonist ivuxolimab. The TCR was taken from an adult with an advanced solid tumor such as melanoma, head and neck, liver or kidney cancer.

CDR3 coding DNA: TGTGCCAGCAGCTTAGTAGTCCCCTCGACTGGAAACACCATATATTTT. Its protein product is CASSLVVPSTGNTIYF. V gene TRBV11-2 combines with J gene TRBJ1-3; D uncertain. The CDR3 length is 16 residues. V shed 1 base and J shed 2 bases, with 12 bases lying between them. CDR1 is SGHAT, CDR2 FQNNGV, per germline.